Following are 26 T cell receptor beta chains from one sample sequenced in a study of T cell changes during pregnancy in multiple sclerosis. The repertoire was sequenced with immunoSEQ multiplex PCR; TCRdb's copy has only in-frame clones and lacks some. Of around 60,000 clones in the sample, 94% are singletons; the top ten hold about 3%. The sample in question was CD8+ T cells from peripheral blood mononuclear cells, obtained in the third trimester of pregnancy. The receptors shown here come from a female donor with multiple sclerosis, enrolled in a pregnancy study.

The CDR3 DNA sequence: TGTGCCAGCTCATCCAGGGGGTTCGGGTATGGCTACACCTTC. Translated, it gives CASSSRGFGYGYTF. The J gene is TRBJ1-2, the V gene TRBV18, with 7 bases lining up with TRBD1. The CDR3 contains 14 residues. V gave up 5 bases and J gave up 5 bases; unmatched junction bases: 8. Germline CDR1 reads KGHSH; CDR2 reads LQKENI.

This clone was found once. The V call is TRBV4-3, the J call TRBJ2-1; 7 bases match TRBD2. Germline-derived CDR1 and CDR2 are LGHNA and YSLEER. After removal of 3 bases from V and 9 bases from J, the junction contained 20 bases not matched to a gene. This CDR3 has 18 residues. The CDR3 spells CASSHLKTGGGPAVEQFF. The CDR3 bases are TGCGCCAGCAGCCATCTAAAGACGGGGGGAGGGCCTGCGGTTGAGCAGTTCTTC.

The chain combines TRBV2 with TRBJ2-1, with TRBD2 matching over 9 bases. The CDR3 totals 14 residues. Trimming at V came to 10 bases and at J to 4 bases, leaving 8 bases not matched to a gene. Germline V gene data show CDR1 as SNHLY and CDR2 as FYNNEI. The CDR3 sequence: CATFLAGLYNEQFF. In DNA, the CDR3 is TGTGCCACCTTTCTAGCGGGATTATACAATGAGCAGTTCTTC.

J is TRBJ1-2 and V is TRBV5-1; D might be TRBD1 (6 bases). Germline V CDR1 and CDR2: SGHRS, YFSETQ. Between the trimmed V and J ends, which lost 5 bases and 5 bases, there was a span of 22 bases. This CDR3 region has 16 residues. DNA for the CDR3: TGCGCCAGCAGGACACAGGGTGCGGGGGCCTATTATGGCTACACCTTC. It codes for CASRTQGAGAYYGYTF.

The chain recombines TRBV5-1 with TRBJ2-1, with 12 bases that match TRBD2. Germline V CDR1 and CDR2: SGHRS, YFSETQ. V shed 6 bases and J 4 bases; nucleotides not matched to a gene: 8. The CDR3 is 16 residues long. CDR3 loop: CASTSIGLAGYNEQFF. CDR3 nucleotides: TGCGCCAGCACCTCCATTGGACTAGCGGGGTACAATGAGCAGTTCTTC.

The rearrangement uses TRBV29-1 and TRBJ1-1; 7 nucleotides align to TRBD1. Germline lookup yields CDR1 SQVTM and CDR2 ANQGSEA. With 7 bases clipped from V and 4 bases from J, the junction kept 18 bases outside the gene matches. The CDR3 totals 16 residues. CDR3 protein: CSAQNMGGAGGTEAFF. The CDR3 DNA follows: TGCAGCGCCCAAAATATGGGGGGCGCAGGGGGCACTGAAGCTTTCTTT.

This clone was detected once. V gene TRBV25-1 combines with J gene TRBJ2-7, with TRBD1 matching over 8 bases. The CDR3 is made up of 15 amino acids. Germline loops: CDR1 MGHDK, CDR2 SYGVNS. V shed 1 base, J shed 6 bases, and the junction held 8 bases outside the gene matches. The CDR3, as DNA: TGTGCCAGCAGTGAATGGACAGGGCCTAGGGTCGAGCAGTACTTC. Translating gives CASSEWTGPRVEQYF.

The genes are TRBV7-8 and TRBJ2-1, with D maybe TRBD1 (5 bases). CDR3 length: 16 amino acids. Trimming took 5 bases from V and 0 from J, leaving 14 bases between them. Germline V gene data show CDR1 as SGHVS and CDR2 as FQNEAQ. DNA for the CDR3: TGTGCCAGCAGCACCTCGTCAGGGATCTCCTACAATGAGCAGTTCTTC. This sequence encodes CASSTSSGISYNEQFF. Variable domain in full (rest from reference TRBV7-8 and TRBJ2-1): GAGVSQSPRYKVAKRGQDVALRCDPISGHVSLFWYQQALGQGPEFLTYFQNEAQLDKSGLPSDRFFAERPEGSVSTLKIQRTQQEDSAVYLCASSTSSGISYNEQFFGPGTRLTVL.

The chain has TRBV28 and TRBJ2-5, with a possible D match to TRBD2 (5 bases). V lost 2 bases, J lost 3 bases, and 7 bases lay in between. Germline CDR1 MDHEN, CDR2 SYDVKM. The CDR3 length is 13 residues. This CDR3 reads CASSLVGEETQYF. CDR3 DNA: TGTGCCAGCAGTTTAGTCGGGGAAGAGACCCAGTACTTC.

The sample holds one count of this clone. The rearrangement joins TRBV6-1 to TRBJ2-1; 11 nucleotides agree with TRBD2. J lost 4 bases, V lost 8 bases, and 4 bases had no gene match. There are 14 residues in the CDR3. The V gene's germline CDR1 is MNHNS and CDR2 SASEGT. CDR3 in amino acids: CASAGTSGYNEQFF. DNA of the CDR3: TGTGCCAGCGCCGGGACTAGCGGATACAATGAGCAGTTCTTC.

This clone appeared once. V usage is TRBV6-1 and J usage is TRBJ2-1; 12 nucleotides agree with TRBD2. Losses at the gene ends were 2 bases for V and 8 bases for J; bases not matched to a gene: 10. Germline loops: CDR1 MNHNS, CDR2 SASEGT. The CDR3 runs to 17 residues. The CDR3 here is CASSEMTSGSFSYEQFF. The CDR3 DNA reads TGTGCCAGCAGTGAAATGACTAGCGGGAGTTTTTCCTATGAGCAGTTCTTC.

This chain links TRBV27 with TRBJ1-1; a possible D gene is TRBD1 (6 bases). V shed 3 bases and J shed 5 bases, with 13 bases lying between them. The length of the CDR3 is 14 residues. Germline CDR1 is MNHEY and CDR2 is SMNVEV (reference sequence). CDR3 coding DNA: TGTGCCAGCAGTTTGGGCCCAGGGGAGACTGAAGCTTTCTTT. Translation: CASSLGPGETEAFF.

The V gene is TRBV5-1, the J gene TRBJ2-1; 10 bases match TRBD2. The trim removed 0 bases at V and 3 bases at J, leaving 12 bases unmatched. This CDR3 contains 19 residues. Per the germline V gene, CDR1 is SGHRS and CDR2 is YFSETQ. The CDR3 nucleotides read TGCGCCAGCAGCTTGGCCCTAGCGGGAGAAAGGCCAGGCTACAATGAGCAGTTCTTC. It yields the protein CASSLALAGERPGYNEQFF.

For the CDR3, the DNA is TGTGCCAGCAGTTTGATCGGGGGAGACTATGGCTACACCTTC. Residues: CASSLIGGDYGYTF. V gene TRBV27 combines with J gene TRBJ1-2; the D gene is possibly TRBD1 (5 bases). Germline CDR1 MNHEY, CDR2 SMNVEV (reference sequence). The CDR3 runs 14 residues. The V end lost 3 bases, the J end lost 3 bases, and 11 bases lay between the germline ends.

V usage is TRBV5-5 and J usage is TRBJ1-2; maybe TRBD1 (6 bases). Germline assignment: CDR1 SGHKS and CDR2 YYEKEE (reference sequence). V was clipped by 4 bases and J by 2 bases, with 15 bases between them. CDR3 size: 15 residues. The CDR3 coding sequence is TGTGCCAGCAGCCAAACAGCAGGGGCCAACTATGGCTACACCTTC. Translating it yields CASSQTAGANYGYTF.

The gene calls are TRBV25-1 and TRBJ2-1; TRBD1 matches 7 bases. The CDR3 is 10 residues long. Trimming at V came to 4 bases and at J to 15 bases, leaving 3 bases not matched to a gene. Germline V CDR1 and CDR2: MGHDK, SYGVNS. The CDR3 DNA follows: TGTGCCAGCAGTGCGACAGGGTTGTTCTTC. Translating gives CASSATGLFF.

This clone was recorded a few times. J is TRBJ1-1 and V is TRBV2, with a weak D call TRBD1 (6 bases). This CDR3 region has 13 residues. Germline CDR1 is SNHLY and CDR2 is FYNNEI. Trimming took 3 bases from V and 4 from J, leaving 9 bases between them. The DNA of the CDR3 is TGTGCCAGCAGTGATAGGGGGTTCACTGAAGCTTTCTTT. This codes for CASSDRGFTEAFF.

The V call is TRBV6-4, the J call TRBJ2-2, with a possible D match to TRBD1 (5 bases). The V end lost 3 bases, the J end lost 3 bases, and 14 bases lay between the germline ends. The CDR3 runs 16 residues. Germline V gene lookup returns CDR1 MRHNA and CDR2 SNTAGT. The CDR3 sequence is CASSDVALRDTGELFF. The CDR3, as DNA: TGTGCCAGCAGTGATGTCGCCCTCAGGGACACCGGGGAGCTGTTTTTT.

This rearrangement joins TRBV13 to TRBJ2-2, with TRBD1 matching 7 bases. V shed 5 bases and J 6 bases; nucleotides not matched to a gene: 3. The CDR3 extends over 13 amino acids. The germline CDR1 and CDR2 sequences are PRHDT and FYEKMQ (reference sequence). CDR3 amino acids: CASSRDRAGELFF. The DNA of the CDR3 is TGTGCCAGCAGCCGAGACAGGGCCGGGGAGCTGTTTTTT.

This clone has at least ten counts. The rearrangement joins TRBV7-2 to TRBJ2-7, with 7 positions matching TRBD1. V shed 1 base, J shed 5 bases, and the junction held 8 bases outside the gene matches. The CDR3 runs 15 residues. Germline CDR1 and CDR2: SGHTA and FQGNSA. CDR3 loop: CASSLVQGQFHEQYF. CDR3 sequence (DNA): TGTGCCAGCAGCTTAGTACAGGGACAGTTCCACGAGCAGTACTTC.

The J gene is TRBJ1-2, the V gene TRBV9; 8 nucleotides align to TRBD1. Losses at the gene ends were 4 bases for V and 3 bases for J; bases not matched to a gene: 5. Germline loops: CDR1 SGDLS, CDR2 YYNGEE. The CDR3 covers 14 residues. The CDR3 DNA reads as TGTGCCAGCAGCCTGACAGGGGCCGACTATGGCTACACCTTC. It yields the protein CASSLTGADYGYTF.

The chain recombines TRBV9 with TRBJ2-1, with 8 bases fitting TRBD2. The CDR3 has 16 amino acids. From germline, CDR1 is SGDLS and CDR2 YYNGEE. The trim removed 3 bases at V and 4 bases at J, leaving 9 bases unmatched. CDR3 protein: CASSGSLAGPYNEQFF. CDR3 bases: TGTGCCAGCAGCGGATCCCTAGCGGGCCCTTACAATGAGCAGTTCTTC.

The chain recombines TRBV13 with TRBJ2-1, with 12 bases that match TRBD2. The CDR3 has 16 amino acids. V lost 5 bases, J lost 2 bases, and 4 bases stayed unmatched. Per the germline V gene, CDR1 is PRHDT and CDR2 is FYEKMQ (reference sequence). The DNA of the CDR3 is TGTGCCAGCAGCACAGGACTAGCGGGACCCTACAATGAGCAGTTCTTC. Encoded protein: CASSTGLAGPYNEQFF.

As to this clone: One junction end disagrees with the germline gene, perhaps due to a read error. The chain employs TRBV7-7 and TRBJ1-1, with 10 bases fitting TRBD1. There are 13 residues in the CDR3. Germline V gene lookup returns CDR1 SSHAT and CDR2 FNYEAQ (reference sequence). The chain's CDR3 is CASSRDRGTEAFF. The CDR3 nucleotides are TGTGCTAGCAGCCGGGACAGGGGCACTGAAGCTTTCTTT.

This chain links TRBV4-1 with TRBJ2-7; weak D call: TRBD2 (5 bases). Deletions cut 1 base from V and 4 bases from J, with 14 bases between. Germline CDR1 MGHRA, CDR2 YSYEKL. The CDR3 extends over 15 amino acids. The CDR3 protein is CASSQGGSVLYEQYF. CDR3 nucleotides: TGCGCCAGCAGCCAAGGGGGTAGCGTACTTTACGAGCAGTACTTC.

The chain employs TRBV4-3 and TRBJ1-6, with D perhaps matching TRBD1 (5 bases). The V gene lost 0 bases and the J gene lost 9 bases, with 18 bases spanning the gap. The CDR3 is made up of 17 amino acids. The germline V gene has CDR1 LGHNA and CDR2 YSLEER. The CDR3: CASSQDLKGPRISPLHF. Written as DNA, the CDR3 is TGCGCCAGCAGCCAAGATTTAAAGGGGCCCCGAATTTCACCCCTCCACTTT.